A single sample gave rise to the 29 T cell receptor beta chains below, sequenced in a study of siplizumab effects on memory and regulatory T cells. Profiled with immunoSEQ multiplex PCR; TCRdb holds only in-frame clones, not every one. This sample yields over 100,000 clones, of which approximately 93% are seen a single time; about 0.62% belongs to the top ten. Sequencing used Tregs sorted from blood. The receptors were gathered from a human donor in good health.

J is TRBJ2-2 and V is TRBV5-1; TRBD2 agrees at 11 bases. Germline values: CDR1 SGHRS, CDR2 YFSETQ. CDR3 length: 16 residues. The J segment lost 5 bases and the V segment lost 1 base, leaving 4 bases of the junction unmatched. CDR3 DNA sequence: TGCGCCAGCAGCTTGACTAGCGGGAGTCTTACCGGGGAGCTGTTTTTT. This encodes CASSLTSGSLTGELFF.

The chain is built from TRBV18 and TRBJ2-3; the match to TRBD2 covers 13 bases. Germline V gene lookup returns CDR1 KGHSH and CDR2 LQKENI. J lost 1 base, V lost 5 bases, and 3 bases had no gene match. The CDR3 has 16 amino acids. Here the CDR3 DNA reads TGTGCCAGCTCAAGAGGGACTAGCGGGGGCACAGATACGCAGTATTTT. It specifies CASSRGTSGGTDTQYF.

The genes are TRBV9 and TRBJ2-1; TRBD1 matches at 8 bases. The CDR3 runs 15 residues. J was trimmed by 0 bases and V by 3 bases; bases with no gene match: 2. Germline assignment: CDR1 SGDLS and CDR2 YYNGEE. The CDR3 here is CASSEQGVSYNEQFF. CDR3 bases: TGTGCCAGCAGCGAACAGGGGGTCTCCTACAATGAGCAGTTCTTC.

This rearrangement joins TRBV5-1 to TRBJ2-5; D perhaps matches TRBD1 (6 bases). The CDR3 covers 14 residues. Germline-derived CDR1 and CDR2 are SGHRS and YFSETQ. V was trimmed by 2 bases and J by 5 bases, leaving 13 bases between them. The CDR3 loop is CASSFQGLWETQYF. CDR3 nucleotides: TGCGCCAGCAGCTTTCAGGGGCTGTGGGAGACCCAGTACTTC.

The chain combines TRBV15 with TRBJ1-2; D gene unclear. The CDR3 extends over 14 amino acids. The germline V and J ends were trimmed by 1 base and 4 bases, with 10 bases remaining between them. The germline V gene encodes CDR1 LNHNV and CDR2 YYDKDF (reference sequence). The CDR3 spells CATSRARGSYGYTF. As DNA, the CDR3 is TGTGCCACCAGCAGAGCCCGAGGGAGCTATGGCTACACCTTC.

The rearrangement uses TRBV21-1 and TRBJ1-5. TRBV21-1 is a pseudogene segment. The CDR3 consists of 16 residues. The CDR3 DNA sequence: TGTGCCAGCAGCAAAGAGGGGAGAAATAGCAATCAGCCCCAGCATTTT. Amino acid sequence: CASSKEGRNSNQPQHF.

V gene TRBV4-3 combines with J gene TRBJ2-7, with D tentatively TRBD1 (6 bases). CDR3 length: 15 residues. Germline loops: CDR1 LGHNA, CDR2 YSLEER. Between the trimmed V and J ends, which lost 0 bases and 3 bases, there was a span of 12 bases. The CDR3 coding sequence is TGCGCCAGCAGCCAAGAGTTCCAGGGGAGCTACGAGCAGTACTTC. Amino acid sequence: CASSQEFQGSYEQYF.

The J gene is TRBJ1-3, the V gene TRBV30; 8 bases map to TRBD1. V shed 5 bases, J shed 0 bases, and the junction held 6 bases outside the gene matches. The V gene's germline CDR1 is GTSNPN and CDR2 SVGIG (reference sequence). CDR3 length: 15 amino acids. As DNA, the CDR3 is TGTGCCTGGGAGGGACAGGCCGCCTCTGGAAACACCATATATTTT. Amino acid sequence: CAWEGQAASGNTIYF.

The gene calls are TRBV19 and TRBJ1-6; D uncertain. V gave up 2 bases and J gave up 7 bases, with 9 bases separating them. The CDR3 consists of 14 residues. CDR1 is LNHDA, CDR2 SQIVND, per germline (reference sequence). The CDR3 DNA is TGTGCCAGTAGTATATCCGGGGTGAATTCACCCCTCCACTTT. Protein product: CASSISGVNSPLHF. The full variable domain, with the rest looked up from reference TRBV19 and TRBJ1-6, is DGGITQSPKYLFRKEGQNVTLSCEQNLNHDAMYWYRQDPGQGLRLIYYSQIVNDFQKGDIAEGYSVSREKKESFPLTVTSAQKNPTAFYLCASSISGVNSPLHFGNGTRLTVT.

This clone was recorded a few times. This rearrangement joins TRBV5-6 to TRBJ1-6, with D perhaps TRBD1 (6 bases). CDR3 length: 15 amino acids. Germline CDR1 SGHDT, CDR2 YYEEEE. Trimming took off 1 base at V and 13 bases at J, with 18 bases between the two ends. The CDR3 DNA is TGTGCCAGCAGCTTGTTGGAACAGGGCCCCGCGCCCCTCCACTTT. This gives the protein CASSLLEQGPAPLHF.

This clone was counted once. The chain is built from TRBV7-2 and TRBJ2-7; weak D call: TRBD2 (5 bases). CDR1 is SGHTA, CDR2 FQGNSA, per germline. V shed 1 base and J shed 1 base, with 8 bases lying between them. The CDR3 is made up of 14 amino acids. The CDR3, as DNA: TGTGCCAGCAGCTTAGTTCCGGGATCCTACGAGCAGTACTTC. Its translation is CASSLVPGSYEQYF.

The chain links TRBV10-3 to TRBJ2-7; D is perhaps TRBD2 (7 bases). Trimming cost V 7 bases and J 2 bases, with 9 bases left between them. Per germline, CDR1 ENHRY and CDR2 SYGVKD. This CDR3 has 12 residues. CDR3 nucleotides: TGTGCCATCAAAGGGGGGGCCTACGAGCAGTACTTC. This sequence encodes CAIKGGAYEQYF.

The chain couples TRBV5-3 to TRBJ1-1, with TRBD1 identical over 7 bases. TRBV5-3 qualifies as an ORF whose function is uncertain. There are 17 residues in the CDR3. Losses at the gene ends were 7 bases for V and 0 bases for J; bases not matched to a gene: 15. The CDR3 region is CARGTPDRDWMNTEAFF. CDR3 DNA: TGTGCCAGAGGAACCCCAGACAGGGATTGGATGAACACTGAAGCTTTCTTT.

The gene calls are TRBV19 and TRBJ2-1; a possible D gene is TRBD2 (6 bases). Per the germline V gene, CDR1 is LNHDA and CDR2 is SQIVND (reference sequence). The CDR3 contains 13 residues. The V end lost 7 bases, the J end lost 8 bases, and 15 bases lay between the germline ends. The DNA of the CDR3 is TGTGCCAGTACCGACCGACTAGGTCATGAGCAGTTCTTC. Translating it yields CASTDRLGHEQFF.

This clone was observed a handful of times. The CDR3 coding sequence is TGTGCCAGTAGTGAGGGGTTCTTTACAATGAACACTGAAGCTTTCTTT. Translating it yields CASSEGFFTMNTEAFF. This chain uses TRBV19 with TRBJ1-1, with D possibly matching TRBD1 (5 bases). CDR3 size: 16 residues. Trimming cost V 5 bases and J 0 bases, with 16 bases left between them. Germline assignment: CDR1 LNHDA and CDR2 SQIVND (reference sequence).

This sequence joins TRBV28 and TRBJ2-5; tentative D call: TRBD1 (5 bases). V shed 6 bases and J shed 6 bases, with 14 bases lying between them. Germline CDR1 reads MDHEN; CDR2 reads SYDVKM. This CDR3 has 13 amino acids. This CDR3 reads CASRDNLVKTQYF. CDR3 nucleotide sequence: TGTGCCAGCAGGGACAATCTGGTGAAGACCCAGTACTTC.

DNA for the CDR3: TGTGCCAGCAGTTTAAGGTCGGGGGAAAAACTGTTTTTT. This encodes CASSLRSGEKLFF. V gene TRBV27 combines with J gene TRBJ1-4; no clear D. Germline values: CDR1 MNHEY, CDR2 SMNVEV (reference sequence). Trimming removed 2 bases from V and 8 bases from J, with 9 bases in between. The CDR3 is made up of 13 amino acids.

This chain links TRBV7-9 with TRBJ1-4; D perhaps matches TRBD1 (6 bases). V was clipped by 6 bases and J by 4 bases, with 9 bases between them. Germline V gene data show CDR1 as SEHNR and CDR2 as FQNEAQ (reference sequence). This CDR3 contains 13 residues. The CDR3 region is CASRRQVNEKLFF. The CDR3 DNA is TGTGCCAGCAGACGACAGGTTAATGAAAAACTGTTTTTT. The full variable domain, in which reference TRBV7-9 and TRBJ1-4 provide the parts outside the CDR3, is DTGVSQNPRHKITKRGQNVTFRCDPISEHNRLYWYRQTLGQGPEFLTYFQNEAQLEKSRLLSDRFSAERPKGSFSTLEIQRTEQGDSAMYLCASRRQVNEKLFFGSGTQLSVL.

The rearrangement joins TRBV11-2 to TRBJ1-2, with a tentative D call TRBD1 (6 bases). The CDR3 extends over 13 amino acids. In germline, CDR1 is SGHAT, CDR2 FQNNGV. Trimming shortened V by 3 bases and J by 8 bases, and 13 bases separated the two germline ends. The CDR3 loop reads CASSLAGATGYTF. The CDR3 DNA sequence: TGTGCCAGCAGCTTGGCAGGGGCCACCGGCTACACCTTC. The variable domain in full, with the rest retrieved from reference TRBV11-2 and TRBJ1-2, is EAGVAQSPRYKIIEKRQSVAFWCNPISGHATLYWYQQILGQGPKLLIQFQNNGVVDDSQLPKDRFSAERLKGVDSTLKIQPAKLEDSAVYLCASSLAGATGYTFGSGTRLTVV.

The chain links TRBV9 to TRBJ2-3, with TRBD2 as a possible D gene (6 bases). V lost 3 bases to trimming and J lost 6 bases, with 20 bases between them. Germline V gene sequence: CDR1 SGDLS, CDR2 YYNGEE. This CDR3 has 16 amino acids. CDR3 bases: TGTGCCAGCAGCGCCCCGGGAGCAGGGCCGGGGGATACGCAGTATTTT. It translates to CASSAPGAGPGDTQYF.

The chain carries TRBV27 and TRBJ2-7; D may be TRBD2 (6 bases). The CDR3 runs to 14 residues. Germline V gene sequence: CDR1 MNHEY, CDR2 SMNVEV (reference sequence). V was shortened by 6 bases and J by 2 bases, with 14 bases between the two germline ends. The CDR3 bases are TGTGCCAGCAGGACGGGGGTCTCAGCCTACGAGCAGTACTTC. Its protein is CASRTGVSAYEQYF.

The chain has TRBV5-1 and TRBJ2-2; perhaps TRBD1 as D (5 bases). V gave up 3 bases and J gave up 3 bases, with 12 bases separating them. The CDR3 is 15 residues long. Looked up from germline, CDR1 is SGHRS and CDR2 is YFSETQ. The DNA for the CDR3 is TGCGCCAGCAGCTATCAGGGAAGAGACACCGGGGAGCTGTTTTTT. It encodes CASSYQGRDTGELFF.

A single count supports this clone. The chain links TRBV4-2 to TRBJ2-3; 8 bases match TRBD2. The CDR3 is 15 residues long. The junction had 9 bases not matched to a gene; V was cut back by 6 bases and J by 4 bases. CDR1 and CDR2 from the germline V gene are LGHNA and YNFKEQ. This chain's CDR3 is CASSRSTGRADTQYF. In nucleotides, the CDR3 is TGTGCCAGCAGTCGGTCAACCGGGAGGGCAGATACGCAGTATTTT.

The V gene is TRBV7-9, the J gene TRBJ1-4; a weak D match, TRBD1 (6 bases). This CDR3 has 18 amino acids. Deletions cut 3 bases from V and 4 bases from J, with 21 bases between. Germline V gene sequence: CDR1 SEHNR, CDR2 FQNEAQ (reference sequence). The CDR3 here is CASSFGLTPGRGNEKLFF. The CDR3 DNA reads TGTGCCAGCAGCTTTGGTCTGACACCAGGCAGGGGTAATGAAAAACTGTTTTTT.

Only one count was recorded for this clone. This chain's CDR3 is CASSFGPGVILGYTF. Here the CDR3 DNA reads TGTGCCAGCAGCTTCGGTCCAGGTGTGATCCTTGGCTACACCTTC. V and J are TRBV5-8 and TRBJ1-2; no firm D call. Germline values: CDR1 SGHTS, CDR2 YDEGEE. The CDR3 has 15 residues. Trimming cost V 2 bases and J 7 bases, with 18 bases left between them.

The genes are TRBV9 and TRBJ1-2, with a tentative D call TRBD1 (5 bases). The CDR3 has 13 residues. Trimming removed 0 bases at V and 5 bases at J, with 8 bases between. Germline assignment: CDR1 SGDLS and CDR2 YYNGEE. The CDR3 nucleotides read TGTGCCAGCAGCGTAGGACAGTTTTATGGCTACACCTTC. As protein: CASSVGQFYGYTF.

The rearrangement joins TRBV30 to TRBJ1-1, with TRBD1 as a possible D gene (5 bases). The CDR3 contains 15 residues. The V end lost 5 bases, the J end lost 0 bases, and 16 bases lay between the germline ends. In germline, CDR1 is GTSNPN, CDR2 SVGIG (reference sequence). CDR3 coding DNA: TGTGCCTGGGGGGGAGGCGGCAGGATGAACACTGAAGCTTTCTTT. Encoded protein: CAWGGGGRMNTEAFF. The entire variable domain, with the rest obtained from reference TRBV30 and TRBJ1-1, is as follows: SQTIHQWPATLVQPVGSPLSLECTVEGTSNPNLYWYRQAAGRGLQLLFYSVGIGQISSEVPQNLSASRPQDRQFILSSKKLLLSDSGFYLCAWGGGGRMNTEAFFGQGTRLTVV.

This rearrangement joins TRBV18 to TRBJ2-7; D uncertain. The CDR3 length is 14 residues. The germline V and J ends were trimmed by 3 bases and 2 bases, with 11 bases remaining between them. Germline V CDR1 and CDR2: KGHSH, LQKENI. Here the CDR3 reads CASSPPVGTYEQYF. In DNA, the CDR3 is TGTGCCAGCTCACCCCCAGTCGGAACCTACGAGCAGTACTTC. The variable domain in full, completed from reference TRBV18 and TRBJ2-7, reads NAGVMQNPRHLVRRRGQEARLRCSPMKGHSHVYWYRQLPEEGLKFMVYLQKENIIDESGMPKERFSAEFPKEGPSILRIQQVVRGDSAAYFCASSPPVGTYEQYFGPGTRLTVT.

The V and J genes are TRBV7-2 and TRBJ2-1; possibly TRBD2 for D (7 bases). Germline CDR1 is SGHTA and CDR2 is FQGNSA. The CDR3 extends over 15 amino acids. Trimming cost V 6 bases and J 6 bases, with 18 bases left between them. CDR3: CASSGVEGGRNEQFF. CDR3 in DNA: TGTGCCAGCAGTGGGGTGGAGGGGGGGCGCAATGAGCAGTTCTTC.